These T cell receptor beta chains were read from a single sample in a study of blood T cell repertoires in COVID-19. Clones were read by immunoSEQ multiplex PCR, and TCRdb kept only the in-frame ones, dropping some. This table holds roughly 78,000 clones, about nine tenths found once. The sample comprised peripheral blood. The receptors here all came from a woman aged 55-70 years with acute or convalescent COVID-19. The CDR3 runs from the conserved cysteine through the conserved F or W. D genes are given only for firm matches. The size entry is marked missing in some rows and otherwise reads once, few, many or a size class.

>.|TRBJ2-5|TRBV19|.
CASSIRGAAETQYF
TGTGCCAGTAGTATCCGGGGGGCGGCAGAGACCCAGTACTTC
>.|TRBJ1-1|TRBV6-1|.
CASSEVGDTEAFF
TGTGCCAGCAGTGAAGTAGGGGACACTGAAGCTTTCTTT
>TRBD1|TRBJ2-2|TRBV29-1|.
CSVPRQGGYTGELFF
TGCAGCGTACCTCGACAGGGTGGATACACCGGGGAGCTGTTTTTT
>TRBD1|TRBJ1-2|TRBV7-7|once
CASSKITGTGNYGYTF
TGTGCCAGCAGCAAAATAACCGGGACAGGGAATTATGGCTACACCTTC
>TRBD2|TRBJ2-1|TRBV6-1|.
CASSETSGGDEQFF
TGTGCCAGCAGTGAGACTAGCGGGGGGGATGAGCAGTTCTTC
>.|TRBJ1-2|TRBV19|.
CASSMATSRSVYTF
TGTGCCAGTAGTATGGCGACAAGTCGTTCGGTCTACACCTTC
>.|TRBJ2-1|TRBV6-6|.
CASILSGNEQFF
TGTGCCAGCATCCTGAGCGGTAATGAGCAGTTCTTC
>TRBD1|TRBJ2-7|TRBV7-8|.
CASSFRDRSSYEQYF
TGTGCCAGCAGCTTTCGGGACAGGTCCTCCTACGAGCAGTACTTC
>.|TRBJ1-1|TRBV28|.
CASSLGGSMNTEAFF
TGTGCCAGCAGTTTGGGGGGTTCCATGAACACTGAAGCTTTCTTT
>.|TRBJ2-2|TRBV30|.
CAWSMRETGELFF
TGTGCCTGGAGTATGAGGGAAACCGGGGAGCTGTTTTTT
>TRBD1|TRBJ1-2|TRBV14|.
CASSRRQGGVNGYTF
TGTGCCAGCAGCCGACGACAGGGTGGGGTTAATGGCTACACCTTC
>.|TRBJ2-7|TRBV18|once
CASSPPSTAGSYEQYF
TGTGCCAGCTCACCACCTTCGACAGCGGGCTCCTACGAGCAGTACTTC